This TCR beta chain was obtained from a study of regulatory T cells in long-lasting Graves disease (dated by TCRdb to the early 2020s). At the level of the whole study: Patients with newly diagnosed Graves' disease had been on antithyroid drugs for under 3 months. The study was conducted in China and was registered as a clinical trial. A total of 33 samples were covered by TCR sequencing, comprising 13 persistent and around 20 newly diagnosed Graves' disease patients. Patients with persistent Graves' disease were compared with patients with newly diagnosed Graves' disease using TCR sequencing and RNA sequencing of peripheral blood. Overall study results and their limits: Persistent disease showed preferential use of TRBV28, TRBJ1-2 and TRBJ2-5, whereas newly diagnosed disease favored TRBV20-1 and TRBJ2-1. Persistent Graves' disease patients showed lower TCR Shannon entropy and fewer highly expanded clones than newly diagnosed patients, suggesting clonal expansion. The small sample size was acknowledged by the authors as a limitation that may reduce accuracy. Persistent patients shared more public clonotypes among themselves (around 2,500) than newly diagnosed patients did (more than 950). Because the primary lesion, thyroid tissue, could not be accessed, the study looked at peripheral blood alone. Only the TCR beta chain was sequenced and analyzed.

Turning to this clonotype: Its target antigen remains unknown. There are no base qualities to consult, and no much larger clone falls within one base.

What this sample's time point label stands for: newly diagnosed GD, antithyroid drugs for less than 3 months. For both TCR sequencing and RNA sequencing, RNA was extracted from PBMCs using TRIzol. The diagnosis of Graves' disease was made according to American Thyroid Association guidelines. Patients were recruited from an endocrinology department in Xi'an, China. Each patient gave around 9 milliliters of peripheral blood, collected in an EDTA anticoagulant tube. Ficoll Paque Plus density gradient separation was used to isolate PBMCs, and no additional T cell sorting was done. An Agilent 2100 Bioanalyzer and agarose gel were used to check RNA quality, and a NanoDrop 2000 was used to measure RNA concentration. The library came from multiplex PCR. The instrument was an Illumina HiSeq 4000. To build TCR beta libraries, CDR3 regions were amplified by Arm-PCR using iRepertoire HTBI primers. PCR products were gel purified before sequencing. Regarding the original processing steps: Across samples, 62 TRBV and 13 to 15 TRBJ segments were identified and used for gene usage analysis of CDR3 amino acid clonotypes. COPE and FqMerger were used to merge the filtered high-quality paired reads into contigs. BLAST was used to align contigs to the IMGT TRBV, TRBD and TRBJ reference genes, and CDR3 was defined following IMGT. Any clonotype with a frequency above 0.1% was classified as a highly expanded clone. Repertoire diversity was measured by Shannon entropy, and V-J evenness by the Gini coefficient. Public clonotypes were defined as clonotypes shared by more than one individual. Through fastp at Q25 and MiXCR, TCRdb rebuilt clones from the public reads, retaining in-frame beta chains. Duplicate CDR3 protein sequences are folded into a single record with the most common DNA and genes. TCRdb's processing, not the study's, gives the V and J calls here. For this sample there are 350,000 to 550,000 distinct CDR3 sequences; 14% to 15% appear just once. 16% of the sample is held by the ten biggest clonotypes.

Including cysteine and phenylalanine, the CDR3 has 15 amino acids. Left in the record is the CDR3 DNA by itself, 45 bases read in frame from the first base. V is reduced by 5 bases and J by 1 base, leaving a spacing of 14 bases between them. CDR1 and CDR2 are drawn from the germline V gene (reference sequence): MNHEY, SMNVEV. This same sample was also taken into another study, of T cells in Graves' hyperthyroidism and ophthalmopathy. Looking at the second paper: Graves' hyperthyroidism was defined as stable when no progression to ophthalmopathy occurred over 18 months of follow-up. Hyperthyroidism patients were newly diagnosed, had a disease duration of under 2 months, and were aged 18 to 65 years. Patients with uncontrolled infections, other autoimmune diseases, pregnancy or lactation were excluded. Diagnoses were based on clinical symptoms, serum thyroxine and TRAb, thyroid ultrasound and orbital computed tomography. The first round of RT-PCR for the TCR CDR3 was performed with the HTBI primer set and the Qiagen OneStep RT-PCR kit. Most expanded thyroid clonotypes (frequency above 0.001) were also found in blood, which suggests that blood repertoires may mirror thyroid immune responses. A model built on a 13 V-J signature distinguished ophthalmopathy from stable hyperthyroidism, reaching 85% to 90% sensitivity and under 84% specificity in cross-validation and 80%/75% in testing. In validation, the model predicted progression to ophthalmopathy a median of about 5.9 months before onset, with roughly 70% sensitivity and about 75% specificity. A discovery cohort of approximately 97 patients, roughly 45 with Graves' ophthalmopathy and approximately 60 with stable Graves' hyperthyroidism, was used to find distinguishing TCR V-J signatures. An independent validation cohort of 18 to 20 hyperthyroidism patients and about 16 patients who later progressed to ophthalmopathy tested prospective prediction of ophthalmopathy. The roughly 100 discovery patients were randomly divided into training and test sets at a 7:3 ratio. Thyroid tissue and blood T-cell repertoires from more than 5 Graves' hyperthyroidism patients were also compared in the study. After sampling, hyperthyroidism patients received methimazole starting at 30 mg daily, and ophthalmopathy patients received high-dose intravenous methylprednisolone. Libraries were constructed in a second round of multiplex PCR, after which size selection and purification were performed. Libraries were sequenced paired-end with 100 bp reads on an Illumina HiSeq2000. SOAPnuke was used to process the raw data, with reads discarded if the reads contained adapters or uncalled bases, had a mean Phred below 15, or lacked an exact constant-primer or identifier match. COPE v1.2.5 was used to merge high-quality paired reads, and clonotypes were defined as unique nucleotide sequences. MiTCR v1.1 was used to align the clonotypes against IMGT TRBV, TRBD and TRBJ reference segments. Analysis was restricted to V-J combinations with a frequency above 0.0001, which covered over 98% of repertoires. The TCS score was defined as the ratio of F50 (clonal expansion) to E x V (chaos), calculated using BLOSUM62-based TCRdist between CDR3 peptides within each V-J. Welch's t-statistics and random forest reduced 500 to 550 V-J features to 10 to 15, which were used in a naive Bayes classifier (R e1071). No statistical method was used to fix the sample size in advance, and group allocation was not hidden from the investigators. According to the paper, TCR Vbeta CDR3 sequencing was carried out on roughly 130 peripheral blood samples, which came from fewer than 50 ophthalmopathy, approximately 72 hyperthyroidism and roughly 17 progressor patients.

This sample comprised peripheral blood mononuclear cells (PBMCs), obtained at new diagnosis, from a patient treated with antithyroid drugs. This sequence originates from a woman in her 30s with Graves disease. Donor details come from another sample of the same person, matched by shared clones. Rearrangement joined TRBV27 to TRBJ1-1; TRBD1 might be the D gene, on 5 matching bases. Here the CDR3 is given as CASSIHPTANTEAFF. In nucleotide form, the sequence is TGTGCCAGCAGTATCCACCCGACAGCGAACACTGAAGCTTTCTTT.